The clone carrying this T cell receptor beta chain showed up just a few times. The record originates from a study of human T cells and chemical hapten exposure. Whole-study context: Donors were sensitized with 2% DPC on the upper inner arm. Small volume differences among pooled libraries mainly caused per-sample TCR yield variation.

The study used a library that attached unique molecular identifiers to individual cDNA molecules. TCRdb fed the RACE reads into MiXCR, producing one record per CDR3 protein. The table records around 380,000 distinct CDR3 sequences, 4.8% of them present only once. As to time point: patch test 1, 2 weeks after DPC sensitization. Treatment meaning: therapeutic diphenylcyclopropenone sensitization with weekly scalp DPC. The V end was cut by 4 bases, the J end by 12 bases, with 13 bases between. The CDR3 contains 12 residues. Per germline, CDR1 MNHNY and CDR2 SVGAGI (reference sequence). The sequences come from whole blood, collected in connection with sensitization to the hapten diphenylcyclopropenone (DPC). The source is a woman in her forties or fifties with alopecia areata. Some clones in this sample may be carry-over from other donors' samples. The rearrangement links TRBV6-6 to TRBJ2-1; D not certain. The CDR3 loop reads CASSFGESTQFF. In nucleotides, the CDR3 is TGTGCCAGCAGTTTCGGCGAGAGTACGCAGTTCTTC.